The 25 T cell receptor beta chains below come from one sample, sequenced in a study of low-dose radiotherapy and immunotherapy resistance in tumors. Alpha and beta chains were covered, as first-strand cDNA relied on TRAV- and TRBV-specific primers. The PCR that amplified TCRs ran for around 20 cycles, relying on a constant-region primer and a V-primer adapter. A single record per CDR3 protein comes from TCRdb applying MiXCR to the reads. The sample contains 55,000 to 80,000 distinct CDR3 sequences, around 27% of which appear only once. Regarding time point: before trial treatment. The input for sequencing was PBMCs, taken before treatment. The receptors here all came from a male donor with rectosigmoid adenocarcinoma.

In this sample, this clonotype turned up many times. The chain recombines TRBV7-9 with TRBJ2-3; tentative D call: TRBD1 (6 bases). Deletions cut 6 bases from V and 7 bases from J, with 26 bases between. The length of the CDR3 is 17 residues. Germline V gene data show CDR1 as SEHNR and CDR2 as FQNEAQ (reference sequence). CDR3 sequence (DNA): TGTGCCAGCAGGAATGGGCCCCGGGGACATACACAGAATACGCAGTATTTT. This sequence encodes CASRNGPRGHTQNTQYF.

Ten or more counts support this clonotype. This chain uses TRBV6-2 or TRBV6-3 with TRBJ1-3; D call uncertain. This CDR3 has 11 residues. CDR1 and CDR2 from the germline V gene are MNHEY and SVGEGT. Trimming took off 7 bases at V and 2 bases at J, with 3 bases between the two ends. The CDR3 DNA reads as TGTGCCAGCAAGACTGGAAACACCATATATTTT. Translated: CASKTGNTIYF.

This clonotype ranks as medium-sized. The chain uses TRBV28 and TRBJ2-7, with D perhaps TRBD2 (5 bases). The V and J ends lost 6 bases and 3 bases respectively, with 15 bases between them. CDR1 is MDHEN and CDR2 is SYDVKM in the germline V gene. The CDR3 spans 14 residues. CDR3 sequence (DNA): TGTGCCAGCAGCCCAGACTACCTAGGCTACGAGCAGTACTTC. Translating gives CASSPDYLGYEQYF.

Ten or more counts support this clonotype. V and J are TRBV3-1 and TRBJ2-1; a possible D gene is TRBD2 (6 bases). Deletions cut 5 bases from V and 5 bases from J, with 16 bases between. This CDR3 has 15 residues. Per the germline V gene, CDR1 is LGHDT and CDR2 is YNNKEL (reference sequence). This CDR3 is CASSFRLVRNNEQFF. The CDR3 DNA is TGTGCCAGCAGCTTCCGACTAGTTAGGAACAATGAGCAGTTCTTC.

There are many counts of this clonotype. This chain uses TRBV2 with TRBJ2-2, with a weak D call TRBD2 (6 bases). The germline CDR1 and CDR2 sequences are SNHLY and FYNNEI. V shed 0 bases and J shed 7 bases, with 12 bases lying between them. CDR3 size: 15 residues. CDR3 in amino acids: CASSEALRGNGELFF. DNA for the CDR3: TGTGCCAGCAGTGAAGCGCTTCGGGGGAACGGGGAGCTGTTTTTT.

For this clonotype: This sequence may be a read error, since a much larger clone differs from it by one base. The CDR3 DNA reads as TGTGCCACCAGCTTACCGCCTAGCGGGGACCCAGGGGAGACCCAGTACTTC. It codes for CATSLPPSGDPGETQYF. The J gene is TRBJ2-5, the V gene TRBV7-2; TRBD2 agrees at 9 bases. Germline V CDR1 and CDR2: SGHTA, FQGNSA. The CDR3 runs 17 residues.

In this sample, this clonotype turned up many times. The gene calls are TRBV28 and TRBJ1-5; D gene unclear. CDR1 is MDHEN, CDR2 SYDVKM, per germline. The CDR3 has 13 amino acids. V gave up 6 bases and J gave up 8 bases, with 14 bases separating them. The CDR3 nucleotides read TGTGCCAGCAGCCGACCCCCGGGAGAGCCCCAGCATTTT. It encodes CASSRPPGEPQHF.

As for this clonotype: A far larger clone is just one base off, so this is likely a read error. This rearrangement joins TRBV6-1 to TRBJ2-1, with unresolved D. CDR3 length equals 13 residues. V dropped 4 bases and J dropped 13 bases, with 17 bases sitting between them. CDR1 is MNHNS and CDR2 is SASEGT in the germline V gene. Written as DNA, the CDR3 is TGTGCCAGCAGTGTAGCAGACCAAGAGACCCAGTTCTTC. This gives the protein CASSVADQETQFF.

This clonotype has a count of ten or more. V is TRBV12-3 or TRBV12-4 and J is TRBJ1-1; weak D call: TRBD1 (6 bases). There are 14 residues in the CDR3. V was pared by 8 bases and J by 7 bases, with 20 bases between. The chain's CDR3 is CASAPGVEQGEAFF. For the CDR3, the DNA is TGTGCCAGCGCCCCAGGGGTGGAACAGGGTGAAGCTTTCTTT.

This clonotype occurred many times. V is TRBV18 and J is TRBJ2-7, with D perhaps matching TRBD1 (6 bases). The CDR3 runs 12 residues. CDR1 KGHSH and CDR2 LQKENI come from the germline V gene. V was shortened by 4 bases and J by 7 bases, with 11 bases between the two germline ends. The CDR3 region is CASSQDSFEQYF. In DNA form, the CDR3 reads TGTGCCAGCTCACAGGACAGCTTTGAGCAGTACTTC.

This clonotype was observed at least ten times. The chain links TRBV5-1 to TRBJ2-7, with D possibly being TRBD1 (5 bases). The V gene lost 3 bases and the J gene lost 7 bases, with 20 bases spanning the gap. Looked up from germline, CDR1 is SGHRS and CDR2 is YFSETQ. The CDR3 extends over 15 amino acids. The DNA for the CDR3 is TGCGCCAGCAGCTACACAGACAGAGCTCCGTCGGAGCAGTACTTC. It encodes CASSYTDRAPSEQYF. The whole variable domain, filled in from reference TRBV5-1 and TRBJ2-7, reads KAGVTQTPRYLIKTRGQQVTLSCSPISGHRSVSWYQQTPGQGLQFLFEYFSETQRNKGNFPGRFSGRQFSNSRSEMNVSTLELGDSALYLCASSYTDRAPSEQYFGPGTRLTVT.

This clonotype was counted many times. At one of its ends the junction is not consistent with the germline gene, which may arise from a read error. The V call is TRBV27, the J call TRBJ2-3; D is ambiguous. The CDR3 runs 14 residues. Germline CDR1 reads MNHEY; CDR2 reads SMNVEV (reference sequence). In DNA, the CDR3 is TGTGCCACCAGTTCCGTTTTGGGCACAGATACGCAGTATTTT. It translates to CATSSVLGTDTQYF.

This clonotype was picked up many times. The chain couples TRBV12-3 or TRBV12-4 to TRBJ1-5; a weak D match, TRBD1 (5 bases). The CDR3 loop spans 12 amino acids. The V and J ends lost 6 bases and 6 bases respectively, with 9 bases between them. The CDR3 coding sequence is TGTGCCAGCAGGGTTCAGGGTCAGCCCCAGCATTTT. As protein: CASRVQGQPQHF.

V and J are TRBV6-2 or TRBV6-3 and TRBJ2-2, with a possible D match to TRBD2 (7 bases). The CDR3 runs 15 residues. Germline V lookup: CDR1 MNHEY, CDR2 SVGEGT. V lost 8 bases and J 0 bases, leaving 13 bases between the germline ends. The CDR3 spells CASQGGVANTGELFF. Written as DNA, the CDR3 is TGTGCCAGCCAAGGGGGGGTCGCGAACACCGGGGAGCTGTTTTTT.

This clonotype was observed at least ten times. This rearrangement joins TRBV7-9 to TRBJ2-2; D gene unclear. Germline V gene data show CDR1 as SEHNR and CDR2 as FQNEAQ (reference sequence). V gave up 2 bases and J gave up 6 bases, with 4 bases separating them. CDR3 length: 12 amino acids. Written as DNA, the CDR3 is TGTGCCAGCAGCTTACCGCCCGGGGAGCTGTTTTTT. Residues: CASSLPPGELFF. Full variable domain (rest looked up from reference TRBV7-9 and TRBJ2-2): DTGVSQNPRHKITKRGQNVTFRCDPISEHNRLYWYRQTLGQGPEFLTYFQNEAQLEKSRLLSDRFSAERPKGSFSTLEIQRTEQGDSAMYLCASSLPPGELFFGEGSRLTVL.

For this clonotype: A far bigger clonotype differs at one base, so this is likely a read error. The rearrangement joins TRBV18 to TRBJ2-1; D is possibly TRBD2 (5 bases). V lost 4 bases, J lost 13 bases, and 17 bases lay in between. Germline V gene data show CDR1 as KGHSH and CDR2 as LQKENI. This CDR3 is 13 amino acids long. The CDR3 reads CASSLLDQETQFF. In DNA, the CDR3 is TGTGCCAGCTCACTACTAGACCAAGAGACCCAGTTCTTC.

This clonotype has at least ten counts. The V gene is TRBV11-2, the J gene TRBJ1-3, with D possibly matching TRBD1 (6 bases). Germline V gene sequence: CDR1 SGHAT, CDR2 FQNNGV. This CDR3 has 17 amino acids. V lost 2 bases, J lost 0 bases, and 14 bases lay in between. The chain's CDR3 is CASSLQGPRSSGNTIYF. In nucleotides, the CDR3 is TGTGCCAGCAGCTTACAGGGGCCAAGATCCTCTGGAAACACCATATATTTT. The variable domain in full, with the rest retrieved from reference TRBV11-2 and TRBJ1-3, is EAGVAQSPRYKIIEKRQSVAFWCNPISGHATLYWYQQILGQGPKLLIQFQNNGVVDDSQLPKDRFSAERLKGVDSTLKIQPAKLEDSAVYLCASSLQGPRSSGNTIYFGEGSWLTVV.

This clonotype was counted at least ten times. The chain is built from TRBV11-2 and TRBJ2-1; 7 bases are shared with TRBD1. The CDR3 sequence is 16 residues long. V lost 1 base, J lost 4 bases, and 7 bases stayed unmatched. In germline, CDR1 is SGHAT, CDR2 FQNNGV. In nucleotides, the CDR3 is TGTGCCAGCAGCTTAGGGTGGGGACAGAAGTACAATGAGCAGTTCTTC. Translated, it gives CASSLGWGQKYNEQFF.

This clonotype was seen repeatedly, ten times or more. This chain joins TRBV6-2 or TRBV6-3 and TRBJ1-2, with D perhaps TRBD1 (5 bases). The CDR3 is made up of 14 amino acids. From germline, CDR1 is MNHEY and CDR2 SVGEGT. V was pared by 6 bases and J by 4 bases, with 15 bases between. CDR3 in amino acids: CASSIRGDIYGYTF. CDR3 nucleotide sequence: TGTGCCAGCAGCATACGGGGGGATATCTATGGCTACACCTTC.

This clonotype is medium-sized in the sample. This rearrangement joins TRBV28 to TRBJ2-7, with 7 bases aligning to TRBD1. CDR3 length equals 17 residues. Germline values: CDR1 MDHEN, CDR2 SYDVKM. The ends lost 5 bases at V and 3 bases at J; junction bases unmatched: 16. The CDR3 DNA reads TGTGCCAGCAGTGCGGACAGGTTAACCCTTAAACTCTACGAGCAGTACTTC. As protein: CASSADRLTLKLYEQYF.

This clonotype was detected many times. The V and J genes are TRBV20-1 and TRBJ2-3; maybe TRBD2 (5 bases). CDR1 and CDR2 from the germline V gene are DFQATT and SNEGSKA (reference sequence). This CDR3 comprises 15 residues. V was cut by 0 bases and J by 6 bases, with 16 bases left in between. DNA for the CDR3: TGCAGTGCTAGAGATTCGGGCCTAGCACGGGATACGCAGTATTTT. It codes for CSARDSGLARDTQYF.

As regards this clonotype: A clone one base away is much larger, so this may be a read error. The chain couples TRBV29-1 to TRBJ1-1, with no clear D. Trimming took off 5 bases at V and 0 bases at J, with 7 bases between the two ends. CDR3 size: 12 residues. In germline, CDR1 is SQVTM, CDR2 ANQGSEA. The CDR3 reads CSVRSMNTEAFF. The CDR3 DNA reads TGCAGCGTTCGAAGCATGAACACTGAAGCTTTCTTT.

With respect to this clonotype: A far bigger clonotype differs at one base, so this is likely a read error. The CDR3 here is CASRAGQGYNEQYF. In DNA, the CDR3 is TGTGCCAGCAGAGCGGGACAGGGGTACAATGAGCAGTACTTC. This chain connects TRBV28 to TRBJ2-7; 10 bases align to TRBD1. Germline V gene data show CDR1 as MDHEN and CDR2 as SYDVKM. V gave up 6 bases and J gave up 7 bases; unmatched junction bases: 9. This CDR3 comprises 14 residues.

Many counts were recorded for this clonotype. The gene calls are TRBV20-1 and TRBJ2-7; maybe TRBD2 (6 bases). V lost 5 bases and J lost 3, with 20 bases in between. The CDR3 spans 15 residues. The V gene's germline CDR1 is DFQATT and CDR2 SNEGSKA (reference sequence). The CDR3 sequence is CSASAAGRPLYEQYF. In nucleotides, the CDR3 is TGCAGTGCTTCCGCCGCGGGAAGACCTCTCTACGAGCAGTACTTC.

The chain is built from TRBV4-1 and TRBJ2-1; 8 bases are a match to TRBD2. Trimming removed 3 bases from V and 6 bases from J; junction bases left unmatched: 4. CDR1 is MGHRA and CDR2 is YSYEKL in the germline V gene. CDR3 length: 14 amino acids. DNA of the CDR3: TGCGCCAGCAGCCAGGGGACTAGAGGCAATGAGCAGTTCTTC. Translated, it gives CASSQGTRGNEQFF.